This is a list of T cell receptor beta chains from one sample in a study of cytomegalovirus exposure and HLA in healthy donors. Method: immunoSEQ multiplex PCR; TCRdb's copy keeps in-frame clones and lacks some. There are about 140,000 clones in the sample; 80% occur only once, and 2% to 3% lies in the top ten. The sample taken for sequencing was PBMCs. These receptor sequences come from a man in his fifties in good health and CMV-seronegative. CDR3s leave out the opening cysteine and the closing phenylalanine or tryptophan. Size values are once, few and many counts, or a class for expanded clones, and some rows have none.

clone size: few; J gene: TRBJ1-1; V gene: TRBV18; CDR3 length: 12; CDR3 protein: ASSGQGANTEAF
clone size: .; J gene: TRBJ1-1; V gene: TRBV11-2; CDR3 length: 15; CDR3 protein: ASISNGGAPKGTEAF
clone size: .; J gene: TRBJ2-7; V gene: TRBV30; CDR3 length: 13; CDR3 protein: AWSVTGILSYEQY
clone size: .; J gene: TRBJ1-2; V gene: TRBV11-2; CDR3 length: 9; CDR3 protein: ASSADRGYT
clone size: .; J gene: TRBJ2-1; V gene: TRBV30; CDR3 length: 11; CDR3 protein: AWSELAGGEQF
clone size: .; J gene: TRBJ2-1; V gene: TRBV15; CDR3 length: 13; CDR3 protein: ATSPDRGFRNEQF
clone size: .; J gene: TRBJ2-1; V gene: TRBV9; CDR3 length: 14; CDR3 protein: ASSVAPQRGDHEQF
clone size: .; J gene: TRBJ1-1; V gene: TRBV30; CDR3 length: 11; CDR3 protein: AWGDRGYTEAF
clone size: .; J gene: TRBJ2-7; V gene: TRBV11-2; CDR3 length: 12; CDR3 protein: ASSLPSGSYEQY
clone size: .; J gene: TRBJ1-1; V gene: TRBV7-9; CDR3 length: 12; CDR3 protein: ASRQGATGSEAF
clone size: few; J gene: TRBJ2-3; V gene: TRBV2; CDR3 length: 12; CDR3 protein: ASITGRGTDTQY
clone size: .; J gene: TRBJ1-6; V gene: TRBV30; CDR3 length: 11; CDR3 protein: AWSVAGESPLH
clone size: .; J gene: TRBJ1-4; V gene: TRBV15; CDR3 length: 13; CDR3 protein: ATSPRFGTGEKLF
clone size: .; J gene: TRBJ1-2; V gene: TRBV19; CDR3 length: 16; CDR3 protein: ASSDLSRSGGAGYGYT
clone size: .; J gene: TRBJ2-1; V gene: TRBV25-1; CDR3 length: 15; CDR3 protein: ASSASSGLAGELEQF
clone size: .; J gene: TRBJ1-2; V gene: TRBV20-1; CDR3 length: 9; CDR3 protein: SADRQKGYT
clone size: .; J gene: TRBJ2-2; V gene: TRBV2; CDR3 length: 13; CDR3 protein: ASTVAGGPPGELF
clone size: .; J gene: TRBJ1-1; V gene: TRBV18; CDR3 length: 13; CDR3 protein: ASSPQRQMNTEAF
clone size: .; J gene: TRBJ2-3; V gene: TRBV30; CDR3 length: 14; CDR3 protein: AWSENGRWRTDTQY
clone size: .; J gene: TRBJ2-3; V gene: TRBV11-3; CDR3 length: 15; CDR3 protein: ASSLIGGAITTDTQY
clone size: .; J gene: TRBJ2-1; V gene: TRBV28; CDR3 length: 13; CDR3 protein: ASSLRDYEYNEQF
clone size: .; J gene: TRBJ1-4; V gene: TRBV5-1; CDR3 length: 13; CDR3 protein: ASRAAGAEGEKLF
clone size: .; J gene: TRBJ1-1; V gene: TRBV6-1; CDR3 length: 12; CDR3 protein: ASSEVWEGTEAF
clone size: .; J gene: TRBJ2-1; V gene: TRBV11-3; CDR3 length: 10; CDR3 protein: ASSQREGKAL
clone size: once; J gene: TRBJ2-2; V gene: TRBV7-2; CDR3 length: 16; CDR3 protein: ASSQGLARQSNTGELF
clone size: once; J gene: TRBJ1-5; V gene: TRBV10-2; CDR3 length: 12; CDR3 protein: ASSEPGSNQPQH
clone size: few; J gene: TRBJ1-1; V gene: TRBV28; CDR3 length: 10; CDR3 protein: ASSFRATEAF
clone size: .; J gene: TRBJ2-7; V gene: TRBV11-2; CDR3 length: 10; CDR3 protein: ASSTPVGEQY
clone size: .; J gene: TRBJ1-2; V gene: TRBV11-1; CDR3 length: 15; CDR3 protein: ASSPSVGGDPRYGYT
clone size: .; J gene: TRBJ1-2; V gene: TRBV28; CDR3 length: 12; CDR3 protein: ASSLSGGRGGYT
clone size: few; J gene: TRBJ2-1; V gene: TRBV5-1; CDR3 length: 12; CDR3 protein: ASSLNTGNNEQF
clone size: .; J gene: TRBJ2-3; V gene: TRBV5-4; CDR3 length: 13; CDR3 protein: ASSFRASGTDTQY
clone size: .; J gene: TRBJ2-7; V gene: TRBV5-1; CDR3 length: 14; CDR3 protein: ASSFSSGVNSYEQY
clone size: .; J gene: TRBJ1-2; V gene: TRBV21-1; CDR3 length: 13; CDR3 protein: ASSTTGRRNDGYT
clone size: few; J gene: TRBJ1-1; V gene: TRBV6-6; CDR3 length: 9; CDR3 protein: ASSGTQEAF
clone size: .; J gene: .; V gene: TRBV5-1; CDR3 length: 14; CDR3 protein: ASSPGSGSSSYEQY
clone size: .; J gene: TRBJ2-5; V gene: TRBV7-9; CDR3 length: 12; CDR3 protein: ASSFDRGRETQY